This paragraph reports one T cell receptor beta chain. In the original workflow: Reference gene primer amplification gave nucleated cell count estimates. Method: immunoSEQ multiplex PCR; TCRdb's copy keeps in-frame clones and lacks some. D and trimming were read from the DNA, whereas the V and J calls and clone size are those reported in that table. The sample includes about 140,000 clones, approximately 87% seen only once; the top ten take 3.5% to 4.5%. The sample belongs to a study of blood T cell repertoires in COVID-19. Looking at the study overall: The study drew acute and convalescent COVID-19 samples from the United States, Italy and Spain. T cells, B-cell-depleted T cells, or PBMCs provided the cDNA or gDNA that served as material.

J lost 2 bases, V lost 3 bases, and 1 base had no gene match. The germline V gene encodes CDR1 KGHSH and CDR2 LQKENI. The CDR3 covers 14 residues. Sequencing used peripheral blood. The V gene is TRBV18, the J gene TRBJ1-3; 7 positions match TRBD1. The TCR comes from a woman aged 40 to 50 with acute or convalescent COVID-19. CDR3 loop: CASSPGQTGNTIYF. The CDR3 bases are TGTGCCAGCTCACCGGGACAGACTGGAAACACCATATATTTT.